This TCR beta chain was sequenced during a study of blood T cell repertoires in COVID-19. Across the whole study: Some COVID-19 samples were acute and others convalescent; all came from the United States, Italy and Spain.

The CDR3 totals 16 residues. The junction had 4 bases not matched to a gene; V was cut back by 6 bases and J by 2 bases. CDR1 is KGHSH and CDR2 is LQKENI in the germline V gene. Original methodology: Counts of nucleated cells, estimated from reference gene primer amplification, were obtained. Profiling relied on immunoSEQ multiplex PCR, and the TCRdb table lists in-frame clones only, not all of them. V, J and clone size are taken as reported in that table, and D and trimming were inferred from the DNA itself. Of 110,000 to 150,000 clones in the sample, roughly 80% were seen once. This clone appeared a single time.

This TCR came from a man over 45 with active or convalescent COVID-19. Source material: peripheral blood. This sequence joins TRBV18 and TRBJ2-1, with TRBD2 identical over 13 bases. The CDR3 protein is CASSFGTSGAYNEQFF. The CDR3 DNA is TGTGCCAGCTCGTTTGGGACTAGCGGGGCCTACAATGAGCAGTTCTTC.